This TCR beta chain is drawn from a study of persistence of HIV-infected CD4 T cells. Study-level information: CD4+ T cells responding to CMV or HIV-1 Gag were isolated. Findings of the study overall: Compared with CD3/CD28-stimulated cells, CMV- and Gag-responding cells showed lower TCRbeta richness.

Sequencing used immunoSEQ version 4 in survey mode. Genomic DNA was diluted to about 9.4 ng/uL, up to 1 ug per sample. The assay was immunoSEQ multiplex PCR, and TCRdb's table has in-frame clones only and misses some. The sample holds 45,000 to 55,000 clones, around 75% seen once. About this clone: Its specificity is unknown.

The stimulus was lysate of CMV-infected fibroblasts, 10 ug/mL. Memory cells lacking CD40L and CD69 with high CD45RO were sorted. The CDR3 runs 17 residues. The TCR was taken from an adult man with HIV who was CMV-seropositive. The source was CD4+ T cells sorted from PBMCs after 18-hour stimulation, collected from a patient who received antiretroviral therapy. The chain has TRBV21-1 and TRBJ1-2; the table calls TRBD1, which could not be checked here. TRBV21-1 is designated a pseudogene. This chain's CDR3 is CASSKWRVGGEPDGYTF. The CDR3 nucleotides read TGTGCCAGCAGCAAATGGAGGGTAGGGGGCGAACCAGATGGCTACACCTTC.